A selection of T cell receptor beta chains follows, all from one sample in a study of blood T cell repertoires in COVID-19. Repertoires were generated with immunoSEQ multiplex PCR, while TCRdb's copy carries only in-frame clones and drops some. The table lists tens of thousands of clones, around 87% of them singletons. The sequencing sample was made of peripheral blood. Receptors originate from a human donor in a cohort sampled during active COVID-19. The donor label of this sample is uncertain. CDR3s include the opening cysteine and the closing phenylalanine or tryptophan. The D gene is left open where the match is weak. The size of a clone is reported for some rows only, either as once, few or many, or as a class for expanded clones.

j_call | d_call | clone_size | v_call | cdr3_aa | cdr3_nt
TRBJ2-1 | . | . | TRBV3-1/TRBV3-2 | CASSRGQPGYNEQFF | TGTGCCAGCAGCCGTGGACAGCCCGGTTACAATGAGCAGTTCTTC
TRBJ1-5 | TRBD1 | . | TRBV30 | CAWSRGQGVNQPQHF | TGTGCCTGGAGCAGGGGACAGGGGGTAAACCAGCCCCAGCATTTT
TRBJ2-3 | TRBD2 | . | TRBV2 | CASSEKRESDTQYF | TGTGCCAGCAGTGAGAAGCGGGAGTCAGATACGCAGTATTTT
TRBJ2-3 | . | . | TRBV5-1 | CASSSEIRGSSTDTQYF | TGCGCCAGCAGCTCCGAAATCAGGGGCTCAAGCACAGATACGCAGTATTTT
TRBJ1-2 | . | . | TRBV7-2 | CASSFDLGGWGYTF | TGTGCCAGCAGCTTCGATTTGGGGGGATGGGGCTACACCTTC
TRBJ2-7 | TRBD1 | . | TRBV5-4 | CASSGAGTGPRDEQYF | TGTGCCAGCAGCGGGGCCGGGACAGGTCCGCGGGACGAGCAGTACTTC
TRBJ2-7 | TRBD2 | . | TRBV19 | CASSVLAGEQSEQYF | TGTGCCAGTAGTGTGCTAGCGGGAGAACAGTCCGAGCAGTACTTC
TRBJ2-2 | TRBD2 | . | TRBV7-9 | CASSLAGGRAGGELFF | TGTGCCAGCAGCTTAGCCGGCGGGAGGGCCGGTGGCGAGCTGTTTTTT
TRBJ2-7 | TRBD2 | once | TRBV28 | CASSFGREGGGQYF | TGTGCCAGCAGTTTTGGGCGGGAGGGCGGAGGGCAGTACTTC
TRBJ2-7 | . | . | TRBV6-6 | CASSYSGGDGYEQYF | TGTGCCAGCAGTTACTCTGGCGGGGACGGCTACGAGCAGTACTTC
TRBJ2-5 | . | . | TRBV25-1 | CASRGVLGETQYF | TGTGCCAGCAGGGGAGTCTTAGGGGAGACCCAGTACTTC
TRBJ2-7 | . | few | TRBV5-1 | CASSVLSDSSYEQYF | TGCGCCAGCAGCGTCCTTTCGGACAGCTCCTACGAGCAGTACTTC
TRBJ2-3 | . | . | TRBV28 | CAITKGVKFGTDTQYF | TGTGCCATCACCAAGGGGGTAAAGTTTGGGACAGATACGCAGTATTTT
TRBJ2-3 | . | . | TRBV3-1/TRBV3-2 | CASSQRQGWGTDTQYF | TGTGCCAGCAGCCAGCGGCAGGGATGGGGCACAGATACGCAGTATTTT
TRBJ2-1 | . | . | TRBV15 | CATSPEGGAREQFF | TGTGCCACCAGCCCGGAGGGAGGAGCCCGCGAGCAGTTCTTC
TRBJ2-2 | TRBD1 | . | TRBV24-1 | CATSGTAVPGELFF | TGTGCCACCAGCGGGACAGCGGTCCCCGGGGAGCTGTTTTTT
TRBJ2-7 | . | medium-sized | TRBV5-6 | CASSPVLATYEQYF | TGTGCCAGCAGCCCGGTGCTAGCAACCTACGAGCAGTACTTC
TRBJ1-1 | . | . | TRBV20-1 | CSALTNTEAFF | TGCAGTGCCCTCACTAACACTGAAGCTTTCTTT
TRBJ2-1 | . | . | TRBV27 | CASSLELGASGYNEQFF | TGTGCCAGCAGTTTAGAGCTGGGGGCTAGCGGATACAATGAGCAGTTCTTC
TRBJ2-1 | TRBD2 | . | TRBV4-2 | CASSQLAGASYNEQFF | TGTGCCAGCAGCCAACTAGCGGGGGCGTCCTACAATGAGCAGTTCTTC
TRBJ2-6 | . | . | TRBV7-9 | CASSFTRTGGANVLTF | TGTGCCAGCAGCTTTACCCGGACTGGAGGGGCCAACGTCCTGACTTTC
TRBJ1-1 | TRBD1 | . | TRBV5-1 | CASSLVGTGGTEAFF | TGCGCCAGCAGCTTGGTAGGGACAGGGGGGACTGAAGCTTTCTTT
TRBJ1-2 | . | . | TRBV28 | CASSLFNSGTKGFINYGYTF | TGTGCCAGCAGTTTGTTCAACTCAGGGACAAAAGGGTTTATTAACTATGGCTACACCTTC
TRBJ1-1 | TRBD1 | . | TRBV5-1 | CASSPQPGQGASTEAFF | TGCGCCAGCAGCCCACAACCGGGACAGGGGGCGAGCACTGAAGCTTTCTTT
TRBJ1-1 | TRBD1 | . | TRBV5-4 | CASSFDTGGEAFF | TGTGCCAGCAGCTTTGATACAGGGGGTGAAGCTTTCTTT
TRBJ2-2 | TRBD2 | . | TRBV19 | CASRRMRLAVNTGELFF | TGTGCCAGTAGGAGGATGAGACTAGCGGTTAACACCGGGGAGCTGTTTTTT
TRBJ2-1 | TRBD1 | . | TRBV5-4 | CASSSGQGNYNEQFF | TGTGCCAGCAGCTCAGGACAGGGGAACTACAATGAGCAGTTCTTC
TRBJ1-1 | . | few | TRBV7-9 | CASSPTGFMNTEAFF | TGTGCCAGCAGCCCAACAGGCTTCATGAACACTGAAGCTTTCTTT
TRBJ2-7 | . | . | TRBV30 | CAWSGGAGGAYEQYF | TGTGCCTGGAGTGGCGGGGCAGGGGGTGCCTACGAGCAGTACTTC
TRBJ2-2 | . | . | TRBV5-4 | CASSLGGRTNTGELFF | TGTGCCAGCAGCTTGGGGGGGAGGACGAACACCGGGGAGCTGTTTTTT
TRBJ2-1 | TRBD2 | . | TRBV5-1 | CASSYGTSGRIEQFF | TGCGCCAGCAGCTACGGGACTAGCGGGAGAATTGAGCAGTTCTTC
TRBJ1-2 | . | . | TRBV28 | CASSLFKGVNGYTF | TGTGCCAGCAGTTTATTTAAGGGAGTTAATGGCTACACCTTC
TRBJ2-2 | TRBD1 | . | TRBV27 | CASSLNRGTGELFF | TGTGCCAGCAGTTTAAACAGGGGTACCGGGGAGCTGTTTTTT
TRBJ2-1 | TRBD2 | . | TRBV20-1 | CSASTSGIYNEQFF | TGCAGTGCTAGTACTAGCGGGATATACAATGAGCAGTTCTTC
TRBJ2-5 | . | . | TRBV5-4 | CASSFGGQGGTQYF | TGTGCCAGCAGCTTCGGGGGGCAGGGAGGGACCCAGTACTTC
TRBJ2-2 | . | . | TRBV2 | CASSPRVTGELFF | TGTGCCAGCAGCCCCCGGGTCACCGGGGAGCTGTTTTTT
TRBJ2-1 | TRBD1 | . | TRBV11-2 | CASSLDGTGYNEQFF | TGTGCCAGCAGCTTAGATGGGACAGGATACAATGAGCAGTTCTTC
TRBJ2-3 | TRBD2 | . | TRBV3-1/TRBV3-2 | CASSQDPGGGTDTQYF | TGTGCCAGCAGCCAAGATCCGGGGGGAGGCACAGATACGCAGTATTTT
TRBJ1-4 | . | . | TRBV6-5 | CASSYSGGTNEKLFF | TGTGCCAGCAGTTACTCCGGGGGAACTAATGAAAAACTGTTTTTT
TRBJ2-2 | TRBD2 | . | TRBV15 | CATSIRSGRFAGELFF | TGTGCCACCAGCATACGTAGCGGGAGGTTCGCCGGGGAGCTGTTTTTT
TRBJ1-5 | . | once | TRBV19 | CASSPLKERNQPQHF | TGTGCCAGTAGTCCCCTTAAAGAGCGCAATCAGCCCCAGCATTTT
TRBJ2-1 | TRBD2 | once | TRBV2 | CASRWGGAGELEQFF | TGTGCCAGCAGGTGGGGGGGTGCAGGTGAACTTGAGCAGTTCTTC
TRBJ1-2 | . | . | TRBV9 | CASSAGGVYGYTF | TGTGCCAGCAGCGCCGGGGGAGTCTATGGCTACACCTTC
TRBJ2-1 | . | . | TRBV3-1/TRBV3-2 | CASSQVLPIEEQFF | TGTGCCAGCAGCCAAGTACTCCCGATTGAAGAGCAGTTCTTC
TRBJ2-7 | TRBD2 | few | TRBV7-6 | CASSSGLAGGAYEQYF | TGTGCCAGCAGCTCCGGACTAGCGGGAGGGGCCTACGAGCAGTACTTC
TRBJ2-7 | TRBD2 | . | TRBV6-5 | CASRTSGSFDEQYF | TGTGCCAGTAGGACTAGCGGGAGCTTCGACGAGCAGTACTTC
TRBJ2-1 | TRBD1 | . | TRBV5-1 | CASSSQDRAPINEQFF | TGCGCCAGCAGCTCCCAGGACAGGGCCCCCATCAATGAGCAGTTCTTC
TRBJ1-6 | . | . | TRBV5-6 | CASSSGTGQSPLHF | TGTGCCAGCAGCTCCGGGACTGGCCAATCACCCCTCCACTTT